These 17 T cell receptor beta chains originate from one sample sequenced in a study of blood T cell repertoires in COVID-19. Generated by immunoSEQ multiplex PCR, the TCRdb table keeps only in-frame clones and is missing some. There are tens of thousands of clones in the sample; roughly 88% occur only once, and roughly 1.4% lies in the top ten. Sample: peripheral blood. The receptors come from a woman aged 80 or over with acute or convalescent COVID-19.

This clone was detected once. V and J are TRBV5-1 and TRBJ1-2, with no clear D. CDR1 is SGHRS, CDR2 YFSETQ, per germline. This CDR3 has 14 residues. Between the trimmed V and J ends, which lost 5 bases and 3 bases, there was a span of 14 bases. The CDR3 DNA sequence: TGCGCCAGCAGTTCCCGCACGTCGGACTATGGCTACACCTTC. Protein sequence: CASSSRTSDYGYTF. Supplemented by reference TRBV5-1 and TRBJ1-2, the full variable domain reads KAGVTQTPRYLIKTRGQQVTLSCSPISGHRSVSWYQQTPGQGLQFLFEYFSETQRNKGNFPGRFSGRQFSNSRSEMNVSTLELGDSALYLCASSSRTSDYGYTFGSGTRLTVV.

V is TRBV30 and J is TRBJ2-7; TRBD1 might be the D (6 bases). Germline V CDR1 and CDR2: GTSNPN, SVGIG (reference sequence). The V gene lost 4 bases and the J gene lost 2 bases, with 15 bases spanning the gap. This CDR3 has 14 amino acids. The CDR3 here is CAWTKGDLTYEQYF. The CDR3 DNA reads TGTGCCTGGACTAAGGGGGACCTAACCTACGAGCAGTACTTC. The full variable domain, rest sourced from reference TRBV30 and TRBJ2-7, is SQTIHQWPATLVQPVGSPLSLECTVEGTSNPNLYWYRQAAGRGLQLLFYSVGIGQISSEVPQNLSASRPQDRQFILSSKKLLLSDSGFYLCAWTKGDLTYEQYFGPGTRLTVT.

The V call is TRBV28, the J call TRBJ1-5; D is uncertain. CDR1 is MDHEN, CDR2 SYDVKM, per germline. CDR3 length: 13 residues. Trimming removed 5 bases from V and 4 bases from J, with 9 bases in between. CDR3 sequence reads: CASSPAGNQPQHF. The CDR3 nucleotides read TGTGCCAGCAGTCCCGCGGGGAATCAGCCCCAGCATTTT.

V is TRBV5-4 and J is TRBJ1-1; 10 positions match TRBD1. V shed 0 bases and J 3 bases; nucleotides not matched to a gene: 5. Germline CDR1 reads SGHNT; CDR2 reads YYREEE (reference sequence). The length of the CDR3 is 16 residues. CDR3 loop: CASSLGGQGLDTEAFF. CDR3 coding DNA: TGTGCCAGCAGCTTGGGGGGACAGGGGTTGGACACTGAAGCTTTCTTT.

As DNA, the CDR3 is TGTGCCAGCAGCCCGCCCGCAGGGGGCAACTCTAACTATGGCTACACCTTC. Translating it yields CASSPPAGGNSNYGYTF. The chain uses TRBV6-2 or TRBV6-3 and TRBJ1-2; 8 bases are shared with TRBD1. The CDR3 extends over 17 amino acids. V shed 6 bases and J 0 bases; nucleotides not matched to a gene: 12. CDR1 is MNHEY, CDR2 SVGEGT, per germline.

This clone was seen only a few times. V and J are TRBV5-1 and TRBJ1-1; no clear D gene. The germline V and J ends were trimmed by 1 base and 2 bases, with 3 bases remaining between them. CDR3 length: 12 residues. Per germline, CDR1 SGHRS and CDR2 YFSETQ. CDR3 amino acids: CASSLTNTEAFF. CDR3 DNA: TGCGCCAGCAGCTTGACTAACACTGAAGCTTTCTTT.

This chain links TRBV7-6 with TRBJ2-7, with 12 bases fitting TRBD2. CDR3 size: 16 residues. Germline lookup yields CDR1 SGHVS and CDR2 FNYEAQ. V trimming: 4 bases; J trimming: 7 bases; junction bases outside the gene matches: 11. In nucleotides, the CDR3 is TGTGCCAGCAGCTCCGGACTAGCGGGATCAGTGGGGGAGCAGTACTTC. It is translated as CASSSGLAGSVGEQYF. The full variable domain, rest sourced from reference TRBV7-6 and TRBJ2-7, is GAGVSQSPRYKVTKRGQDVALRCDPISGHVSLYWYRQALGQGPEFLTYFNYEAQQDKSGLPNDRFSAERPEGSISTLTIQRTEQRDSAMYRCASSSGLAGSVGEQYFGPGTRLTVT.

The chain links TRBV7-9 to TRBJ2-1, with a weak D call TRBD2 (7 bases). Germline V CDR1 and CDR2: SEHNR, FQNEAQ (reference sequence). V dropped 3 bases and J dropped 6 bases, with 9 bases sitting between them. The CDR3 runs to 13 residues. In DNA form, the CDR3 reads TGTGCCAGCAGCTTGGGAGGGGGCAATGAGCAGTTCTTC. Its protein product is CASSLGGGNEQFF.

V usage is TRBV7-2 and J usage is TRBJ2-2; the match to TRBD2 covers 11 bases. Germline values: CDR1 SGHTA, CDR2 FQGNSA. The length of the CDR3 is 16 residues. The V and J ends lost 2 bases and 7 bases, in that order; junction bases with no gene match: 6. The chain's CDR3 is CASSLRSGGAGGELFF. CDR3 nucleotide sequence: TGTGCCAGCAGCTTACGTAGCGGGGGGGCCGGCGGGGAGCTGTTTTTT.

The V gene is TRBV7-3, the J gene TRBJ1-1; 10 bases agree with TRBD1. The CDR3 covers 13 residues. Trimming cost V 5 bases and J 9 bases; bases outside gene matches: 6. Germline assignment: CDR1 SGHTA and CDR2 FQGTGA. This CDR3 is CASSAEGQGKAFF. CDR3 DNA sequence: TGTGCCAGCAGCGCAGAGGGACAGGGGAAAGCTTTCTTT.

This clone was counted only a few times. This chain uses TRBV19 with TRBJ1-1; D remains ambiguous. This CDR3 region has 13 residues. Trimming stripped 7 bases from V and 0 bases from J, with 9 bases between. Germline CDR1 LNHDA, CDR2 SQIVND (reference sequence). The CDR3 sequence: CASNVHMNTEAFF. DNA for the CDR3: TGTGCCAGTAATGTCCACATGAACACTGAAGCTTTCTTT.

This clone has only a few counts. This chain connects TRBV6-5 to TRBJ2-1; D is perhaps TRBD2 (5 bases). Trimming left V 8 bases short and J 7 bases short, with 21 bases between. The germline gives CDR1 MNHEY, CDR2 SVGAGI. The CDR3 spans 15 residues. The CDR3 DNA sequence: TGTGCCAGCGCCAGCGGTCTCAGGACCACTAATGAGCAGTTCTTC. Translating it yields CASASGLRTTNEQFF.

This chain uses TRBV7-3 with TRBJ2-2, with TRBD1 matching over 9 bases. Trimming removed 2 bases from V and 6 bases from J; junction bases left unmatched: 1. CDR3 size: 14 residues. The germline CDR1 and CDR2 sequences are SGHTA and FQGTGA. CDR3 amino acids: CASSLGTGPGELFF. Written as DNA, the CDR3 is TGTGCCAGCAGCTTAGGGACAGGGCCCGGGGAGCTGTTTTTT.

This clone was seen only a few times. This rearrangement joins TRBV11-3 to TRBJ2-1; 8 positions match TRBD1. Unmatched junction bases numbered 3, after V lost 1 base and J lost 10 bases. The length of the CDR3 is 13 residues. CDR1 and CDR2 from the germline V gene are SGHNT and YENEEA. CDR3 DNA: TGTGCCAGCAGCTTAGGACAGGGGCACGAGCAGTTCTTC. It yields the protein CASSLGQGHEQFF. Full variable domain (missing parts from reference TRBV11-3 and TRBJ2-1): EAGVVQSPRYKIIEKKQPVAFWCNPISGHNTLYWYLQNLGQGPELLIRYENEEAVDDSQLPKDRFSAERLKGVDSTLKIQPAELGDSAVYLCASSLGQGHEQFFGPGTRLTVL.

The chain combines TRBV10-2 with TRBJ1-2; 10 bases are a match to TRBD1. Germline CDR1 and CDR2: WSHSY and SAAADI. This CDR3 comprises 17 residues. Trimming removed 6 bases from V and 2 bases from J; junction bases left unmatched: 12. This CDR3 is CASRPDPGTGVNYGYTF. CDR3 nucleotide sequence: TGCGCCAGCAGGCCCGACCCCGGGACAGGGGTCAACTATGGCTACACCTTC.

The chain carries TRBV6-5 and TRBJ1-3, with 7 nucleotides matching TRBD1. The CDR3 has 13 residues. CDR1 and CDR2 from the germline V gene are MNHEY and SVGAGI. The ends lost 10 bases at V and 4 bases at J; junction bases unmatched: 7. CDR3 protein: CATEQGIGNTIYF. The CDR3 nucleotides read TGTGCCACCGAACAGGGGATAGGAAACACCATATATTTT.

This chain links TRBV18 with TRBJ2-5; TRBD1 is a possible D gene (5 bases). The germline V gene encodes CDR1 KGHSH and CDR2 LQKENI. There are 16 residues in the CDR3. V lost 6 bases, J lost 5 bases, and 22 bases lay in between. DNA of the CDR3: TGTGCCAGCTCCCGCGACAGAGTCAGGAACTTTGAGACCCAGTACTTC. Translated: CASSRDRVRNFETQYF. Drawing the rest from reference TRBV18 and TRBJ2-5, the complete variable domain is NAGVMQNPRHLVRRRGQEARLRCSPMKGHSHVYWYRQLPEEGLKFMVYLQKENIIDESGMPKERFSAEFPKEGPSILRIQQVVRGDSAAYFCASSRDRVRNFETQYFGPGTRLLVL.